This section outlines one T cell receptor beta chain sequence together with its context. The Seattle patients, enrolled during active infection, were followed longitudinally. This entry belongs to a study of blood T cell repertoires in COVID-19. Study-level background: Specimens from acute and convalescent COVID-19 originated in the United States, Italy and Spain.

Sequenced by immunoSEQ multiplex PCR; TCRdb stores in-frame clones only, minus some. Of about 170,000 clones in the sample, approximately 91% were seen once. CDR3 length: 15 residues. Germline V gene data show CDR1 as MNHEY and CDR2 as SMNVEV (reference sequence). V lost 5 bases, J lost 12 bases, and 7 bases stayed unmatched. The sequenced sample was peripheral blood. This receptor was taken from a man younger than 35 with COVID-19, enrolled during active disease. The J gene is TRBJ2-4, the V gene TRBV27, with 16 bases identical to TRBD2. CDR3 sequence: CASSIGTSGRATQYF. As DNA, the CDR3 is TGTGCCAGCAGTATCGGGACTAGCGGGAGGGCCACTCAGTACTTC.